The 5 T cell receptor beta chains below were found in one sample sequenced in a study of T cells after somatic rescue of genetic block. Generated by immunoSEQ multiplex PCR, the TCRdb table keeps only in-frame clones and is missing some. The sample shows roughly 11,000 clones, 74% of them seen only once. The sequenced material came from peripheral blood mononuclear cells (PBMCs). The receptors derive from a boy aged 10-17 years.

The chain uses TRBV19 and TRBJ2-6; D gene unclear. This CDR3 has 18 amino acids. The germline CDR1 and CDR2 sequences are LNHDA and SQIVND (reference sequence). V was trimmed by 5 bases and J by 5 bases, leaving 22 bases between them. The CDR3 is CASSLVSQIQSRANVLTF. The CDR3 nucleotides read TGTGCCAGTAGTCTTGTCTCGCAAATCCAAAGTCGGGCCAACGTCCTGACTTTC.

The CDR3 loop is CASSLPLNTGELFF. The DNA of the CDR3 is TGTGCCAGCAGCCTTCCCTTGAACACCGGGGAGCTGTTTTTT. The gene calls are TRBV14 and TRBJ2-2, with unresolved D. Germline CDR1 is SGHDN and CDR2 is FVKESK. CDR3 length: 14 amino acids. V lost 4 bases to trimming and J lost 1 base, with 7 bases between them.

This chain joins TRBV7-9 and TRBJ2-5, with 8 bases that match TRBD1. In germline, CDR1 is SEHNR, CDR2 FQNEAQ (reference sequence). The junction had 7 bases not matched to a gene; V was cut back by 4 bases and J by 3 bases. This CDR3 has 15 amino acids. The CDR3, as DNA: TGTGCCAGCAGCTCTCCGGGACAGGAGAAAGAGACCCAGTACTTC. Protein product: CASSSPGQEKETQYF.

The chain links TRBV5-6 to TRBJ1-2, with D uncertain. The CDR3 runs 13 residues. The V gene's germline CDR1 is SGHDT and CDR2 YYEEEE. V was pared by 1 base and J by 5 bases, with 9 bases between. The CDR3 sequence: CASSLYPVYGYTF. The CDR3, as DNA: TGTGCCAGCAGCTTGTATCCGGTATATGGCTACACCTTC.

The V gene is TRBV16, the J gene TRBJ1-5; TRBD1 might be the D (5 bases). V shed 2 bases and J shed 2 bases, with 10 bases lying between them. This CDR3 comprises 15 residues. The germline V gene has CDR1 KGHSY and CDR2 FQNENV. The CDR3 reads CASSQQGIGNQPQHF. DNA for the CDR3: TGTGCCAGCAGCCAACAGGGAATAGGCAATCAGCCCCAGCATTTT.